This T cell receptor beta chain derives from a study of T cell responses to AZD1222 COVID-19 vaccine. Clones were read by immunoSEQ multiplex PCR, and TCRdb kept only the in-frame ones, dropping some. The table includes tens of thousands of clones, 88% detected once. Study-wide points: Spike-specific TCR depth and breadth grew after two AZD1222 doses. The donors showed a predominance of white British ancestry and of females, with possible underestimation of clonal diversity.

CDR1 and CDR2 from the germline V gene are MNHNY and SVGAGI (reference sequence). CDR3 length equals 13 residues. Trimming took 8 bases from V and 6 from J, leaving 14 bases between them. As for this clone: Antigen: not known.

This TCR came from an adult who received the AZD1222 COVID-19 vaccine. The sample consisted of peripheral blood, taken 28 days after the second AZD1222 dose. This chain uses TRBV6-6 with TRBJ2-1, with D tentatively TRBD1 or TRBD2 (5 bases each). The CDR3 is CASVGDRRNEQFF. As DNA, the CDR3 is TGTGCCAGCGTGGGGGATCGGCGCAATGAGCAGTTCTTC.